This TCR beta chain was recorded in a study of PD-L1 blockade in urothelial cancer. The wider study: It was at some point between 2013 and 2014 that patients started atezolizumab at 1,200 mg intravenously every 3 weeks. Patients had undergone 0 to 3 prior chemotherapy regimens.

Time point given: pretreatment peripheral blood. Patients yielded 1 to 8 samples each, pretreatment and on-treatment. Germline CDR1 SGHTA, CDR2 FQGNSA. With 1 base removed from V and 7 bases from J, the gap between germline ends came to 17 bases. The CDR3 extends over 15 amino acids. TCRdb keeps only in-frame clones here, not all; method: immunoSEQ multiplex PCR. The table shows 98,000 or so clones, with nearly 90% occurring only once. This clonotype was sampled from a man aged 60 to 69 with urothelial cancer. The starting material was PBMCs, obtained around atezolizumab (anti-PD-L1) treatment. J is TRBJ2-7 and V is TRBV7-2; D might be TRBD2 (6 bases). CDR3 coding DNA: TGTGCCAGCAGCTTAGAACGGGGCAGGGAGGAAGAGCAGTACTTC. Translated: CASSLERGREEEQYF.